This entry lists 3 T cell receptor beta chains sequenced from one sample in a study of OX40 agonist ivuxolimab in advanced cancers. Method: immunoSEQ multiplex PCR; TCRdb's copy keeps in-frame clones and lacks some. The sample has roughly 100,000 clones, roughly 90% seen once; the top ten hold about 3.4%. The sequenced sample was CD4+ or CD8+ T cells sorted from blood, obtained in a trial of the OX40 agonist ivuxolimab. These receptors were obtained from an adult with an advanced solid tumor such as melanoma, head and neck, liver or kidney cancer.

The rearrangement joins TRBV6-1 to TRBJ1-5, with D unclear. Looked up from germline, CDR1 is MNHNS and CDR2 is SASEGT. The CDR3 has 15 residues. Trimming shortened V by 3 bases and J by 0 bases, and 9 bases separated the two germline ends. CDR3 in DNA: TGTGCCAGCAGTGACCCCCAGTATAGCAATCAGCCCCAGCATTTT. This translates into CASSDPQYSNQPQHF.

Here the CDR3 reads CASSLRGVGGYEQYF. The DNA for the CDR3 is TGTGCCAGCAGTTTACGGGGAGTTGGTGGGTACGAGCAGTACTTC. The chain is built from TRBV27 and TRBJ2-7; a weak D match, TRBD2 (5 bases). Germline loops: CDR1 MNHEY, CDR2 SMNVEV (reference sequence). The CDR3 runs to 15 residues. Trimming took off 2 bases at V and 4 bases at J, with 15 bases between the two ends.

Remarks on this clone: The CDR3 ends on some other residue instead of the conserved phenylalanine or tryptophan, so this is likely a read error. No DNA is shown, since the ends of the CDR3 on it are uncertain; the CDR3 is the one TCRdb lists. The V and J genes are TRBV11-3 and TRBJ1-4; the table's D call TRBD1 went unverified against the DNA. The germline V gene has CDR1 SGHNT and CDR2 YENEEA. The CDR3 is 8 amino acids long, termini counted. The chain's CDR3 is CASSTDRE.